This TCR beta chain was retrieved from a study of regulatory T cells in long-lasting Graves disease. Findings of the study overall: The study found lower TCR diversity in persistent Graves' patients than in newly diagnosed ones. New patients shared about a thousand public clonotypes, fewer than the 2,500 to 3,500 shared by persistent patients.

The time point: newly diagnosed GD, antithyroid drugs for less than 3 months. PBMC RNA served as the TCR library source. This clonotype has a handful of counts. Its antigen is unidentified. Investigators prepared the TCR beta libraries by applying iRepertoire HTBI primers and Arm-PCR of CDR3 regions. TCRdb re-called the multiplex PCR reads with MiXCR, one entry per CDR3 protein. The top ten hold about 8.3% of the sample, which has 400,000 to 500,000 distinct CDR3 sequences, roughly 15% seen once. The same specimen was also included in a second study, on T cells in Graves' hyperthyroidism and ophthalmopathy. From that report: Stable disease denoted Graves' hyperthyroidism without ophthalmopathy progression within 18 months. Ophthalmopathy, as predicted by the model, came a median 6.5 months after the prediction.

The sequence was obtained from a woman in her thirties or forties with Graves disease. The material was peripheral blood mononuclear cells (PBMCs), obtained at new diagnosis, from a patient treated with antithyroid drugs.

CDR3 protein: CASSPTSGGAYEQYF. The CDR3 DNA follows: TGCGCCAGCAGCCCAACTAGCGGGGGGGCCTACGAGCAGTACTTC. The V gene is TRBV5-1, the J gene TRBJ2-7, with 13 bases identical to TRBD2. Trimming took 4 bases from V and 2 from J; bases not matched to a gene: 3. The CDR3 has 15 amino acids. Germline CDR1 is SGHRS and CDR2 is YFSETQ.